The next 29 T cell receptor beta chains were all read from a single sample in a study of blood T cells in healthy people across ages. Using a J-beta primer mix together with a sample-barcoded 5' primer, a second PCR was run for about 6 to 12 cycles. From the 5' RACE reads, TCRdb called clonotypes with MiXCR, one entry per CDR3 protein. The sample lists approximately 690,000 distinct CDR3 sequences, 45% to 65% seen once, with 35% to 40% in the top ten. The source material was blood. The receptors were gathered from a man aged 60 to 75 in good health.

The chain couples TRBV2 to TRBJ2-5, with unresolved D. V gave up 6 bases and J gave up 2 bases, with 16 bases separating them. This CDR3 is built from 15 residues. The germline V gene has CDR1 SNHLY and CDR2 FYNNEI. The DNA for the CDR3 is TGTGCCAGCAGCCGATTAGTACGCAGGCAAGAGACCCAGTACTTC. Translating it yields CASSRLVRRQETQYF.

This chain uses TRBV20-1 with TRBJ2-7, with D tentatively TRBD2 (6 bases). From germline, CDR1 is DFQATT and CDR2 SNEGSKA (reference sequence). There are 15 residues in the CDR3. The V and J ends lost 0 bases and 3 bases respectively, with 15 bases between them. The CDR3 loop is CSARDRVSGYYEQYF. Written as DNA, the CDR3 is TGCAGTGCTAGAGATAGGGTTAGCGGTTACTACGAGCAGTACTTC.

This clonotype has ten or more counts. V and J are TRBV11-2 and TRBJ2-5; D possibly corresponds to TRBD1 (6 bases). This CDR3 spans 13 amino acids. Per the germline V gene, CDR1 is SGHAT and CDR2 is FQNNGV. The V gene lost 10 bases and the J gene lost 6 bases, with 18 bases spanning the gap. The CDR3 DNA reads TGTGCCACCCAGGGGATCGCCCCTAAGACCCAGTACTTC. It translates to CATQGIAPKTQYF.

This clonotype was recorded a few times. The chain recombines TRBV7-2 with TRBJ2-7; TRBD2 matches 11 bases. The CDR3 sequence is 14 residues long. Germline CDR1 SGHTA, CDR2 FQGNSA. Trimming removed 2 bases from V and 7 bases from J; junction bases left unmatched: 4. The CDR3 sequence: CASSLRGLAVEQYF. CDR3 sequence (DNA): TGTGCCAGCAGCTTAAGGGGACTAGCGGTAGAGCAGTACTTC. Filled out from reference TRBV7-2 and TRBJ2-7, the complete variable domain reads GAGVSQSPSNKVTEKGKDVELRCDPISGHTALYWYRQSLGQGLEFLIYFQGNSAPDKSGLPSDRFSAERTGGSVSTLTIQRTQQEDSAVYLCASSLRGLAVEQYFGPGTRLTVT.

The V call is TRBV5-1, the J call TRBJ2-5; 10 bases align to TRBD2. Germline CDR1 and CDR2: SGHRS and YFSETQ. The CDR3 consists of 15 residues. J lost 11 bases, V lost 3 bases, and 13 bases had no gene match. The CDR3 protein is CASSSLAGSSNEQYF. In DNA form, the CDR3 reads TGCGCCAGCAGCTCACTAGCGGGGTCGTCCAATGAGCAGTACTTC.

CDR3 nucleotide sequence: TGTGCCAGCAGCTTAGTAGCAGGGACCCAGTACTTC. Residues: CASSLVAGTQYF. This chain links TRBV7-2 with TRBJ2-5; D is unclear. The CDR3 has 12 amino acids. Trimming removed 1 base at V and 7 bases at J, with 7 bases between. Germline assignment: CDR1 SGHTA and CDR2 FQGNSA. The variable domain in full, with the rest retrieved from reference TRBV7-2 and TRBJ2-5, is GAGVSQSPSNKVTEKGKDVELRCDPISGHTALYWYRQSLGQGLEFLIYFQGNSAPDKSGLPSDRFSAERTGGSVSTLTIQRTQQEDSAVYLCASSLVAGTQYFGPGTRLLVL.

The chain joins TRBV12-3 or TRBV12-4 to TRBJ2-1; the D gene is possibly TRBD2 (5 bases). V lost 4 bases and J 11 bases, leaving 12 bases between the germline ends. CDR3 length: 12 residues. The CDR3, as DNA: TGTGCCAGCAGTTCATACCGGGAAAAGCAGTTCTTC. This translates into CASSSYREKQFF.

The chain has TRBV21-1 and TRBJ1-3. TRBV21-1 is a pseudogene segment. This CDR3 is built from 20 residues. CDR3 nucleotide sequence: TGTGCCAGCAGCTTAAGACTCGGGGGAATTAACGAACGCTCTGGAAACACCATATATTTT. Translated, it gives CASSLRLGGINERSGNTIYF.

This chain links TRBV24-1 with TRBJ1-1; TRBD1 might be the D (6 bases). This CDR3 has 15 amino acids. The ends were cut back, 1 base at V and 3 bases at J, with 11 bases in the middle. Germline V gives CDR1 KGHDR, CDR2 SFDVKD. The CDR3 nucleotides read TGTGCCACCAGTGATTTTTGGGGGCTTGACACTGAAGCTTTCTTT. Translating it yields CATSDFWGLDTEAFF.

The J gene is TRBJ2-1, the V gene TRBV20-1, with TRBD2 matching 8 bases. The J segment lost 4 bases and the V segment lost 1 base, leaving 9 bases of the junction unmatched. The CDR3 totals 16 residues. CDR1 and CDR2 (germline): DFQATT, SNEGSKA (reference sequence). CDR3 in amino acids: CSARAMSGGLYNEQFF. CDR3 bases: TGCAGTGCTAGAGCAATGAGCGGGGGTTTGTACAATGAGCAGTTCTTC.

The rearrangement links TRBV24-1 to TRBJ2-1; possible D gene TRBD1, 6 bases. The CDR3 length is 15 residues. The germline V gene encodes CDR1 KGHDR and CDR2 SFDVKD. Trimming cost V 6 bases and J 5 bases, with 16 bases left between them. The CDR3 here is CATSNPRQVHNEQFF. CDR3 bases: TGTGCCACCAGTAATCCAAGACAGGTCCACAATGAGCAGTTCTTC.

The chain has TRBV18 and TRBJ2-5; TRBD2 aligns across 10 bases. The CDR3 is 14 residues long. The junction had 1 base not matched to a gene; V was cut back by 6 bases and J by 0 bases. CDR1 and CDR2 from the germline V gene are KGHSH and LQKENI. CDR3 coding DNA: TGTGCCAGCTCCGGACTAGCGGACCAAGAGACCCAGTACTTC. This sequence encodes CASSGLADQETQYF.

The V call is TRBV20-1, the J call TRBJ1-2; D is unclear. CDR3 length: 14 residues. Trimming stripped 1 base from V and 3 bases from J, with 12 bases between. In germline, CDR1 is DFQATT, CDR2 SNEGSKA (reference sequence). In nucleotides, the CDR3 is TGCAGTGCTAGAGTTGACGGCCTGGACTATGGCTACACCTTC. Translated, it gives CSARVDGLDYGYTF.

This clonotype was observed a handful of times. The rearrangement joins TRBV24-1 to TRBJ2-1; TRBD1 might be the D (6 bases). V was trimmed by 3 bases and J by 0 bases, leaving 14 bases between them. The V gene's germline CDR1 is KGHDR and CDR2 SFDVKD. The CDR3 extends over 17 amino acids. The CDR3, as DNA: TGTGCCACCAGTGATGGGACAACGGACTTCTCCTACAATGAGCAGTTCTTC. Residues: CATSDGTTDFSYNEQFF.

The V and J genes are TRBV13 and TRBJ2-4; 10 nucleotides match TRBD1. The end of the DNA is better explained by TRBJ2-7, so the J call may be wrong. Germline V gene data show CDR1 as PRHDT and CDR2 as FYEKMQ (reference sequence). CDR3 size: 16 residues. The CDR3 nucleotides are TGTGCCAGCAGCACGGGACAGGGGAATGGGCCCTACGAGCAGTACTTC. The encoded protein is CASSTGQGNGPYEQYF.

The chain uses TRBV5-1 and TRBJ1-4; D perhaps matches TRBD1 (6 bases). Germline loops: CDR1 SGHRS, CDR2 YFSETQ. V was trimmed by 6 bases and J by 12 bases, leaving 21 bases between them. This CDR3 comprises 14 residues. The CDR3: CASTRGRGGGELFF. For the CDR3, the DNA is TGCGCCAGCACCCGAGGCAGGGGAGGGGGAGAACTGTTTTTT.

This clonotype was picked up one time. This chain connects TRBV20-1 to TRBJ1-3; D gene ambiguous. Trimming shortened V by 3 bases and J by 0 bases, and 6 bases separated the two germline ends. This CDR3 is 13 amino acids long. CDR1 DFQATT and CDR2 SNEGSKA come from the germline V gene (reference sequence). The CDR3 DNA reads TGCAGTGCTAGGTCTAGCTCTGGAAACACCATATATTTT. Amino acids: CSARSSSGNTIYF.

For the CDR3, the DNA is TGTGCCAGCAGCCCCAACAGGCTTAGCTCCTACGAGCAGTACTTC. This codes for CASSPNRLSSYEQYF. The chain links TRBV11-2 to TRBJ2-5, with D perhaps TRBD1 (5 bases). With the DNA end fitting TRBJ2-7 better, the J assignment may be wrong. There are 15 residues in the CDR3. Germline CDR1 reads SGHAT; CDR2 reads FQNNGV.

The chain carries TRBV2 and TRBJ2-2; D is ambiguous. V was clipped by 7 bases and J by 0 bases, with 9 bases between them. The CDR3 is made up of 14 amino acids. The germline gives CDR1 SNHLY, CDR2 FYNNEI. The CDR3 sequence is CASKKVSNTGELFF. DNA for the CDR3: TGTGCCAGCAAAAAGGTTTCGAACACCGGGGAGCTGTTTTTT. The full variable domain, with the rest looked up from reference TRBV2 and TRBJ2-2, is EPEVTQTPSHQVTQMGQEVILRCVPISNHLYFYWYRQILGQKVEFLVSFYNNEISEKSEIFDDQFSVERPDGSNFTLKIRSTKLEDSAMYFCASKKVSNTGELFFGEGSRLTVL.

This chain joins TRBV2 and TRBJ1-1, with D possibly TRBD1 on 6 matching bases. The CDR3 runs to 13 residues. Germline lookup yields CDR1 SNHLY and CDR2 FYNNEI. The V end lost 7 bases, the J end lost 1 base, and 10 bases lay between the germline ends. The CDR3: CASTRTANTEAFF. CDR3 DNA sequence: TGTGCCAGCACCAGGACAGCGAACACTGAAGCTTTCTTT.

This clonotype was seen a few times. Here the CDR3 DNA reads TGCAGTGCTAGAAACCCCGTCAGCTCCTACAATGAGCAGTTCTTC. It is translated as CSARNPVSSYNEQFF. V is TRBV20-1 and J is TRBJ2-1; D not resolved. The CDR3 contains 15 residues. CDR1 and CDR2 from the germline V gene are DFQATT and SNEGSKA (reference sequence). V shed 2 bases and J shed 0 bases, with 11 bases lying between them.

This clonotype occurred many times. V gene TRBV12-3 or TRBV12-4 combines with J gene TRBJ1-6, with TRBD1 identical over 9 bases. The length of the CDR3 is 14 residues. J was trimmed by 7 bases and V by 4 bases; bases with no gene match: 2. CDR3 DNA: TGTGCCAGCAGTTCCGGACAGGGGAATTCACCCCTCCACTTT. It is translated as CASSSGQGNSPLHF.

The chain recombines TRBV20-1 with TRBJ1-2; 10 nucleotides line up with TRBD1. The CDR3 has 13 residues. J was trimmed by 4 bases and V by 6 bases; bases with no gene match: 5. Germline V gene sequence: CDR1 DFQATT, CDR2 SNEGSKA (reference sequence). The CDR3 spells CSASRTGGYGYTF. The CDR3 bases are TGCAGTGCAAGCCGGACAGGGGGCTATGGCTACACCTTC.

There are a few counts of this clonotype. V gene TRBV28 combines with J gene TRBJ2-4, with TRBD1 identical over 9 bases. Germline CDR1 MDHEN, CDR2 SYDVKM. The V and J ends lost 6 bases and 6 bases, in that order; junction bases with no gene match: 6. The CDR3 is 14 residues long. DNA of the CDR3: TGTGCCAGCAGCGGGACAGGGATGGGAAACATTCAGTACTTC. Translation: CASSGTGMGNIQYF.

The rearrangement links TRBV27 to TRBJ1-2; 9 bases fit TRBD1. The CDR3 sequence is 16 residues long. Trimming cost V 5 bases and J 6 bases; bases outside gene matches: 13. Germline V lookup: CDR1 MNHEY, CDR2 SMNVEV (reference sequence). The CDR3 bases are TGTGCCAGCAGTCTCAAACCCGGGACAGGGATGAATGGCTACACCTTC. Amino acids: CASSLKPGTGMNGYTF.

CDR3 nucleotide sequence: TGCAGTGCTAGAGATTCACAGGGGGCGGGTGGCTACACCTTC. Translated, it gives CSARDSQGAGGYTF. The chain has TRBV20-1 and TRBJ1-2; 9 bases map to TRBD1. The length of the CDR3 is 14 residues. CDR1 and CDR2 (germline): DFQATT, SNEGSKA (reference sequence). Trimming at V came to 0 bases and at J to 7 bases, leaving 6 bases not matched to a gene.

The gene calls are TRBV6-1 and TRBJ2-2; 7 bases are a match to TRBD1. The germline gives CDR1 MNHNS, CDR2 SASEGT. The CDR3 has 14 residues. Germline trimming cut 10 bases from V and 1 base from J; bases unmatched to any gene: 6. CDR3 loop: CATARTGNTGELFF. Written as DNA, the CDR3 is TGTGCCACCGCTAGGACAGGGAACACCGGGGAGCTGTTTTTT.

The chain is built from TRBV5-4 and TRBJ2-4; perhaps TRBD2 as D (5 bases). V lost 1 base and J lost 6, with 11 bases in between. The length of the CDR3 is 14 residues. Germline V gene sequence: CDR1 SGHNT, CDR2 YYREEE (reference sequence). In nucleotides, the CDR3 is TGTGCCAGCAGCTTGTTCGGGGAGCGAAACATTCAGTACTTC. Amino acids: CASSLFGERNIQYF. Full variable domain (outside the CDR3, taken from reference TRBV5-4 and TRBJ2-4): ETGVTQSPTHLIKTRGQQVTLRCSSQSGHNTVSWYQQALGQGPQFIFQYYREEENGRGNFPPRFSGLQFPNYSSELNVNALELDDSALYLCASSLFGERNIQYFGAGTRLSVL.

V usage is TRBV4-1 and J usage is TRBJ2-4; 8 bases are a match to TRBD1. The CDR3 has 14 residues. Germline values: CDR1 MGHRA, CDR2 YSYEKL. Germline trimming cut 2 bases from V and 13 bases from J; bases unmatched to any gene: 10. The CDR3 is CASSQLDRDNEQYF. The CDR3 DNA reads as TGCGCCAGCAGCCAATTGGACAGGGACAATGAGCAGTACTTC.